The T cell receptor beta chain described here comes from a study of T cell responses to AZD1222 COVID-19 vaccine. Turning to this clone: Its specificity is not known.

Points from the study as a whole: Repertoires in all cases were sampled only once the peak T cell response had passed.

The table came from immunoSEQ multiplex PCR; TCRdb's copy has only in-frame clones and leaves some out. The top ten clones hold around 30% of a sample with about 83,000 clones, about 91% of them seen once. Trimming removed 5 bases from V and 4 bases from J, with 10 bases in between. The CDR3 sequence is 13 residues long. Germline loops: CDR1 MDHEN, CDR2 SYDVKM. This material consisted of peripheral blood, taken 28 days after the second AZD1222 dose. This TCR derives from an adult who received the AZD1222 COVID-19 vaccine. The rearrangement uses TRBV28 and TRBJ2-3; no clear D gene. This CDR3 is CASSPLGPDTQYF. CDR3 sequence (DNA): TGTGCCAGCAGTCCCCTCGGTCCAGATACGCAGTATTTT.